These T cell receptor beta chains were read from a single sample in a study of cytotoxic CD8 clonotypes in ibrutinib-treated CLL. Measured with immunoSEQ multiplex PCR; TCRdb has only the in-frame clones, and not every one. This table holds 65,000 to 95,000 clones, around 83% found once. The specimen comprised PBMCs, sampled before ibrutinib treatment. Receptor source: a human donor with chronic lymphocytic leukemia. CDR3s include the opening cysteine and the closing phenylalanine or tryptophan. Fields, in order: V gene, clone size, CDR3 protein. Size is omitted from some rows. Given values are once, few, many or a class for expanded clones.

>TRBV9|.
CASSVGDSPNTQYF
>TRBV11-2|.
CASSLGTAADTQYF
>TRBV5-1|.
CASMGQTNTGELFF
>TRBV18|.
CASSPPRQGSIAGANVLTF
>TRBV5-8|.
CASSLGTGTYEQYF
>TRBV19|.
CASKSGDKNEQYF
>TRBV28|once
CASRLAGIGEQYF
>TRBV5-1|.
CASSLSRGGYTF
>TRBV30|.
CAQGELGYEQYF
>TRBV7-7|few
CASSSGAGRVHEQFF
>TRBV19|many
CASSMGGGLGGNEQFF
>TRBV2|.
CASKFGTGGPNQPQHF
>TRBV7-9|.
CASSLRASGSPLGEQYF
>TRBV19|.
CASSPREGESYGYTF
>TRBV28|.
CASSFSTPGQGAWGNTIYF
>TRBV2|.
CASRWGSTDTQYF
>TRBV2|.
CAGKSGVGTDTQYF
>TRBV10-1|once
CATTGQSTDTQYF
>TRBV11-1|.
CASSFGRDQPQHF
>TRBV4-3|.
CASSPRGAHGYTF
>TRBV18|once
CASSPPVPGGQRNEKLFF
>TRBV18|.
CASSPRDSDTQYF
>TRBV19|.
CASSKGQQNTEAFF
>TRBV18|.
CASSPDPNYGYTF
>TRBV5-1|.
CASRPASGRHYEQYF
>TRBV30|.
CAWSLKTQYF
>TRBV9|.
CASSTGTTAGELFF
>TRBV6-5|.
CASSYSDQGQPQHF
>TRBV7-2|.
CASSPQTRNEQFF
>TRBV30|.
CAWRAPGNQPQHF
>TRBV6-4|.
CASSDGPGAYEQYF
>TRBV28|.
CASITDRGRQPQHF
>TRBV5-4|.
CASSFRGEQYF
>TRBV7-9|.
CASSYEGYEQYF
>TRBV11-3|.
CASSFTGDRGEQYF
>TRBV4-3|once
CASSQGGGTYGYTF
>TRBV10-3|few
CAISNQETQYF
>TRBV7-7|.
CASSRAENTEAFF
>TRBV9|.
CASSVEGDRYWDRHTGELFF
>TRBV7-8|.
CASSLLGGLGTGELFF
>TRBV5-1|.
CASSLVPGNNEQFF
>TRBV28|.
CASSPLQDRGHGYTF
>TRBV28|.
CASRPPGLSYGYTF
>TRBV7-9|.
CASSLARGPRSGNTIYF
>TRBV19|few
CASSIGRRAYNEQFF
>TRBV5-1|.
CASSYNVGQGDGYTF